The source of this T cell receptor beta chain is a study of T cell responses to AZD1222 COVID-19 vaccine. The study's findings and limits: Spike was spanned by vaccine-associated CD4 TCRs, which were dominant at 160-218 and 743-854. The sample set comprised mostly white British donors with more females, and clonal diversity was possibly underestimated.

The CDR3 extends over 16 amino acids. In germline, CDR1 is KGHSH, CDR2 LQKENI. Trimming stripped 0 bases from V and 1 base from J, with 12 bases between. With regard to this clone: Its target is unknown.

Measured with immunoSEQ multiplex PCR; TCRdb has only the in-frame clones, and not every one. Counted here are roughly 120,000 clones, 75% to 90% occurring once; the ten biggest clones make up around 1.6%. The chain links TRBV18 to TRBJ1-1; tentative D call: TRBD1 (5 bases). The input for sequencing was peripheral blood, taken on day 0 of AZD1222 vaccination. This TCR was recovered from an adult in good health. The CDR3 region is CASSPPILGGNTEAFF. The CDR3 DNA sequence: TGTGCCAGCTCACCACCAATTCTCGGGGGGAACACTGAAGCTTTCTTT.